These 25 T cell receptor beta chains were sequenced from one sample in a study of blood T cell repertoires in COVID-19. TCRdb keeps only in-frame clones here, not all; method: immunoSEQ multiplex PCR. The table shows 300,000 to 350,000 clones, with almost 90% occurring only once. What was sequenced was peripheral blood. The receptors originated from a woman aged 40 to 49 with COVID-19, enrolled during active disease.

The gene calls are TRBV5-1 and TRBJ2-1; possibly TRBD2 for D (6 bases). The CDR3 is 13 residues long. The germline V gene encodes CDR1 SGHRS and CDR2 YFSETQ. V was trimmed by 2 bases and J by 6 bases, leaving 9 bases between them. The CDR3 spells CASSLLASNEQFF. The CDR3 DNA sequence: TGCGCCAGCAGCTTACTAGCCTCCAATGAGCAGTTCTTC.

V gene TRBV4-1 combines with J gene TRBJ1-6; no clear D gene. The germline V gene has CDR1 MGHRA and CDR2 YSYEKL. The CDR3 runs to 15 residues. The V end lost 1 base, the J end lost 8 bases, and 12 bases lay between the germline ends. The CDR3 nucleotides are TGCGCCAGCAGCCAAGGGCACCAGGAATATTCACCCCTCCACTTT. It codes for CASSQGHQEYSPLHF.

This clone was recorded a few times. In DNA, the CDR3 is TGTGCCAGCAGTTACAGCGGACAGGGGGCGTTCGGCTACACCTTC. It specifies CASSYSGQGAFGYTF. This rearrangement joins TRBV6-2 or TRBV6-3 to TRBJ1-2, with 11 bases lining up with TRBD1. The J segment lost 8 bases and the V segment lost 2 bases, leaving 7 bases of the junction unmatched. In germline, CDR1 is MNHEY, CDR2 SVGEGT. This CDR3 is built from 15 residues.

The chain has TRBV7-9 and TRBJ1-4, with a tentative D call TRBD1 (5 bases). The CDR3 runs 15 residues. Trimming pared 1 base from V and 12 bases from J, leaving 18 bases between. Germline CDR1 SEHNR, CDR2 FQNEAQ (reference sequence). The CDR3 protein is CASSLGSGFPGELFF. In DNA form, the CDR3 reads TGTGCCAGCAGCTTAGGATCAGGGTTCCCTGGGGAACTGTTTTTT.

This rearrangement joins TRBV28 to TRBJ1-5; 7 nucleotides agree with TRBD1. The CDR3 is 14 residues long. V lost 4 bases to trimming and J lost 5 bases; unmatched junction nucleotides: 5. Germline assignment: CDR1 MDHEN and CDR2 SYDVKM. The CDR3 region is CASSSRGQDQPQHF. CDR3 coding DNA: TGTGCCAGCAGTTCAAGGGGGCAGGATCAGCCCCAGCATTTT. Full variable domain (missing parts from reference TRBV28 and TRBJ1-5): DVKVTQSSRYLVKRTGEKVFLECVQDMDHENMFWYRQDPGLGLRLIYFSYDVKMKEKGDIPEGYSVSREKKERFSLILESASTNQTSMYLCASSSRGQDQPQHFGDGTRLSIL.

The V call is TRBV28, the J call TRBJ1-1; D unclear. The germline V gene encodes CDR1 MDHEN and CDR2 SYDVKM. Trimming removed 6 bases from V and 1 base from J, with 15 bases in between. The CDR3 spans 15 residues. The CDR3 region is CASSRTGERNTEAFF. The CDR3 DNA follows: TGTGCCAGCAGCCGTACCGGGGAAAGGAACACTGAAGCTTTCTTT.

The chain links TRBV27 to TRBJ1-1, with D unclear. The CDR3 consists of 15 residues. CDR1 is MNHEY, CDR2 SMNVEV, per germline (reference sequence). V dropped 5 bases and J dropped 4 bases, with 17 bases sitting between them. The CDR3 coding sequence is TGTGCCAGCAGTCCCCACGAGGGTAGAGGCACTGAAGCTTTCTTT. Its translation is CASSPHEGRGTEAFF.

The CDR3 nucleotides are TGTGCCAGCAGCTTAGAACGGAGGGGTGGCACTAATGAAAAACTGTTTTTT. Translation gives CASSLERRGGTNEKLFF. The chain combines TRBV7-8 with TRBJ1-4, with a possible D match to TRBD1 (5 bases). This CDR3 region has 17 residues. V was clipped by 1 base and J by 2 bases, with 14 bases between them. Germline CDR1 reads SGHVS; CDR2 reads FQNEAQ.

The J gene is TRBJ1-5, the V gene TRBV28, with D perhaps TRBD1 (5 bases). The CDR3 contains 14 residues. V was trimmed by 5 bases and J by 4 bases, leaving 12 bases between them. CDR1 is MDHEN, CDR2 SYDVKM, per germline. The CDR3 region has the DNA TGTGCCAGCAGTGTCCCAGGGCCTAATCAGCCCCAGCATTTT. It is translated as CASSVPGPNQPQHF. Together with reference TRBV28 and TRBJ1-5, the CDR3 gives the full variable domain: DVKVTQSSRYLVKRTGEKVFLECVQDMDHENMFWYRQDPGLGLRLIYFSYDVKMKEKGDIPEGYSVSREKKERFSLILESASTNQTSMYLCASSVPGPNQPQHFGDGTRLSIL.

The CDR3: CASSLTGPDQPQHF. CDR3 bases: TGTGCCAGCAGTTTGACAGGCCCCGATCAGCCCCAGCATTTT. The genes are TRBV6-2 or TRBV6-3 and TRBJ1-5, with TRBD1 as a possible D gene (6 bases). V was trimmed by 4 bases and J by 5 bases, leaving 12 bases between them. This CDR3 has 14 amino acids. Germline-derived CDR1 and CDR2 are MNHEY and SVGEGT.

The rearrangement links TRBV19 to TRBJ1-3; D call uncertain. The germline V and J ends were trimmed by 5 bases and 1 base, with 12 bases remaining between them. This CDR3 comprises 15 residues. Germline loops: CDR1 LNHDA, CDR2 SQIVND (reference sequence). CDR3 in amino acids: CASSGVGQSGNTIYF. The CDR3 DNA sequence: TGTGCCAGTAGTGGAGTCGGCCAGTCTGGAAACACCATATATTTT. Full variable domain (outside the CDR3, taken from reference TRBV19 and TRBJ1-3): DGGITQSPKYLFRKEGQNVTLSCEQNLNHDAMYWYRQDPGQGLRLIYYSQIVNDFQKGDIAEGYSVSREKKESFPLTVTSAQKNPTAFYLCASSGVGQSGNTIYFGEGSWLTVV.

The rearrangement uses TRBV30 and TRBJ2-2; TRBD2 matches at 10 bases. The junction had 5 bases not matched to a gene; V was cut back by 3 bases and J by 4 bases. The germline V gene encodes CDR1 GTSNPN and CDR2 SVGIG (reference sequence). The CDR3 runs to 15 residues. DNA for the CDR3: TGTGCCTGGAGCAAGAGCGGGAGGGCCACCGGGGAGCTGTTTTTT. Its protein is CAWSKSGRATGELFF.

The chain couples TRBV18 to TRBJ2-7; no reliable D call. The germline V gene encodes CDR1 KGHSH and CDR2 LQKENI. V shed 1 base and J shed 0 bases, with 4 bases lying between them. This CDR3 has 13 residues. The CDR3 DNA sequence: TGTGCCAGCTCACCACTGCGCTCCTACGAGCAGTACTTC. It translates to CASSPLRSYEQYF. Full variable domain (rest looked up from reference TRBV18 and TRBJ2-7): NAGVMQNPRHLVRRRGQEARLRCSPMKGHSHVYWYRQLPEEGLKFMVYLQKENIIDESGMPKERFSAEFPKEGPSILRIQQVVRGDSAAYFCASSPLRSYEQYFGPGTRLTVT.

The chain carries TRBV2 and TRBJ2-7; D may be TRBD1 (7 bases). Looked up from germline, CDR1 is SNHLY and CDR2 is FYNNEI. This CDR3 is 14 amino acids long. The V end lost 10 bases, the J end lost 5 bases, and 21 bases lay between the germline ends. CDR3 in amino acids: CATNRGTASNEQYF. The CDR3 DNA reads as TGTGCCACCAACCGCGGGACAGCATCAAACGAGCAGTACTTC.

The rearrangement links TRBV11-2 to TRBJ1-1; TRBD1 matches 8 bases. Germline V lookup: CDR1 SGHAT, CDR2 FQNNGV. After removal of 5 bases from V and 0 bases from J, the junction contained 5 bases not matched to a gene. The CDR3 contains 15 residues. CDR3 in DNA: TGTGCCAGCAGCCCCCGGACAGGGCTGAACACTGAAGCTTTCTTT. It yields the protein CASSPRTGLNTEAFF.

The rearrangement uses TRBV7-9 and TRBJ2-7; D is ambiguous. The V and J ends lost 1 base and 3 bases respectively, with 10 bases between them. Per the germline V gene, CDR1 is SEHNR and CDR2 is FQNEAQ (reference sequence). The CDR3 has 14 amino acids. The CDR3 DNA follows: TGTGCCAGCAGCTTAGTGCAGGCTAACTACGAGCAGTACTTC. This codes for CASSLVQANYEQYF. Together with reference TRBV7-9 and TRBJ2-7, the CDR3 gives the full variable domain: DTGVSQNPRHKITKRGQNVTFRCDPISEHNRLYWYRQTLGQGPEFLTYFQNEAQLEKSRLLSDRFSAERPKGSFSTLEIQRTEQGDSAMYLCASSLVQANYEQYFGPGTRLTVT.

The chain employs TRBV5-1 and TRBJ1-1; 10 bases are shared with TRBD1. The CDR3 sequence is 16 residues long. V lost 5 bases, J lost 6 bases, and 13 bases stayed unmatched. CDR1 and CDR2 (germline): SGHRS, YFSETQ. Here the CDR3 reads CASSRMTGGAGAEAFF. DNA for the CDR3: TGCGCCAGCAGTAGGATGACAGGGGGCGCGGGGGCTGAAGCTTTCTTT. Supplemented by reference TRBV5-1 and TRBJ1-1, the full variable domain reads KAGVTQTPRYLIKTRGQQVTLSCSPISGHRSVSWYQQTPGQGLQFLFEYFSETQRNKGNFPGRFSGRQFSNSRSEMNVSTLELGDSALYLCASSRMTGGAGAEAFFGQGTRLTVV.

As for this clone: Germline is not matched at one junction end, which may reflect a read error. This chain joins TRBV7-7 and TRBJ2-1; TRBD2 might be the D (7 bases). Germline V gene lookup returns CDR1 SSHAT and CDR2 FNYEAQ (reference sequence). This CDR3 contains 14 residues. The CDR3 loop is CASSPGRGASEQFF. The CDR3 region has the DNA TGTGCTAGCAGCCCGGGTCGGGGGGCAAGCGAGCAGTTCTTC.

The CDR3 region is CASSPSTGAYNEQFF. The DNA for the CDR3 is TGCGCCAGCAGCCCGTCGACAGGGGCCTACAATGAGCAGTTCTTC. This chain joins TRBV5-1 and TRBJ2-1, with TRBD1 matching over 8 bases. Trimming removed 4 bases from V and 2 bases from J; junction bases left unmatched: 5. The CDR3 runs to 15 residues. Per the germline V gene, CDR1 is SGHRS and CDR2 is YFSETQ.

V and J are TRBV7-3 and TRBJ2-1, with 8 nucleotides matching TRBD2. From germline, CDR1 is SGHTA and CDR2 FQGTGA. This CDR3 comprises 16 residues. The trim removed 5 bases at V and 4 bases at J, leaving 10 bases unmatched. The CDR3: CASSRQSSGGYNEQFF. The CDR3 DNA reads as TGTGCCAGCAGCCGACAGTCGAGCGGGGGTTACAATGAGCAGTTCTTC.

This chain uses TRBV27 with TRBJ1-1; TRBD1 might be the D (6 bases). Germline loops: CDR1 MNHEY, CDR2 SMNVEV (reference sequence). This CDR3 contains 17 residues. Trimming cost V 5 bases and J 1 base, with 20 bases left between them. The CDR3, as DNA: TGTGCCAGCAGTAGTCTTGATTGGGGGCGAGGGAACACTGAAGCTTTCTTT. Protein product: CASSSLDWGRGNTEAFF.

CDR3 sequence reads: CASSLNPPQGRTGELFF. The CDR3 region has the DNA TGTGCCAGCAGCTTAAATCCCCCCCAAGGGAGAACCGGGGAGCTGTTTTTT. V and J are TRBV7-9 and TRBJ2-2; D possibly corresponds to TRBD2 (5 bases). Germline CDR1 SEHNR, CDR2 FQNEAQ (reference sequence). Trimming left V 2 bases short and J 5 bases short, with 18 bases between. The length of the CDR3 is 17 residues.

The CDR3 reads CASSRGNSPLHF. The CDR3, as DNA: TGTGCCAGCAGCCGGGGTAATTCACCCCTCCACTTT. The chain has TRBV7-9 and TRBJ1-6; no clear D. The CDR3 has 12 amino acids. V dropped 5 bases and J dropped 6 bases, with 5 bases sitting between them. Germline V gene data show CDR1 as SEHNR and CDR2 as FQNEAQ (reference sequence).

This clone is a singleton in its sample. The rearrangement links TRBV9 to TRBJ2-5; D possibly corresponds to TRBD1 (5 bases). Germline CDR1 and CDR2: SGDLS and YYNGEE. Trimming took off 4 bases at V and 7 bases at J, with 14 bases between the two ends. This CDR3 is built from 13 residues. This CDR3 reads CASSRTGSGTQYF. CDR3 nucleotides: TGTGCCAGCAGCCGTACAGGATCCGGGACCCAGTACTTC.

V and J are TRBV6-5 and TRBJ1-6, with D possibly matching TRBD1 (6 bases). The CDR3 runs to 14 residues. From germline, CDR1 is MNHEY and CDR2 SVGAGI. The V end was cut by 7 bases, the J end by 4 bases, with 11 bases between. CDR3 in DNA: TGTGCCAGCATGCCAGGACAGTATAATTCACCCCTCCACTTT. Its translation is CASMPGQYNSPLHF.